This TCR beta chain was documented in a study of T cell responses to AZD1222 COVID-19 vaccine. Background on the study: Second-dose recipients at about 4 or about 12 weeks were treated as one pooled group. Broader study findings: Mostly white British, mostly female donors; authors suggested clonal diversity may be underestimated.

The protocol was immunoSEQ multiplex PCR, while the TCRdb copy is restricted to in-frame clones and leaves out a portion. The sample has some 170,000 clones, about 89% seen once. Remarks on this clone: Antigen: not known.

This TCR derives from an adult in good health. This material consisted of peripheral blood, taken on day 0 of AZD1222 vaccination.

CDR3 bases: TGTGCCAGCAGTTTACCAGGGGCCCAGCCCCAGCATTTT. It specifies CASSLPGAQPQHF. The genes are TRBV28 and TRBJ1-5; tentative D call: TRBD1 (6 bases). The V end was cut by 2 bases, the J end by 7 bases, with 9 bases between. Germline V gene sequence: CDR1 MDHEN, CDR2 SYDVKM. This CDR3 has 13 amino acids.